This T cell receptor beta chain derives from a study of T cell responses to AZD1222 COVID-19 vaccine. Here immunoSEQ multiplex PCR was the method, and the copy in TCRdb shows in-frame clones only, minus some. The sample has some 130,000 clones, 89% seen once. Study-wide findings and caveats: Just 5 to 7 people given AZD1222 tested seropositive at baseline. A rise in Spike-specific TCR breadth and depth followed two AZD1222 doses.

This clone was found once. The antigen is unknown. This specimen was peripheral blood, taken on day 0 of AZD1222 vaccination. The clonotype was recovered from an adult in good health.

This CDR3 reads CASSYRNEQFF. The CDR3 DNA is TGTGCCAGCAGTTATCGAAATGAGCAGTTCTTC. J is TRBJ2-1 and V is TRBV6-5; D unresolved. V was shortened by 3 bases and J by 7 bases, with 4 bases between the two germline ends. The CDR3 is 11 amino acids. Germline-derived CDR1 and CDR2 are MNHEY and SVGAGI.